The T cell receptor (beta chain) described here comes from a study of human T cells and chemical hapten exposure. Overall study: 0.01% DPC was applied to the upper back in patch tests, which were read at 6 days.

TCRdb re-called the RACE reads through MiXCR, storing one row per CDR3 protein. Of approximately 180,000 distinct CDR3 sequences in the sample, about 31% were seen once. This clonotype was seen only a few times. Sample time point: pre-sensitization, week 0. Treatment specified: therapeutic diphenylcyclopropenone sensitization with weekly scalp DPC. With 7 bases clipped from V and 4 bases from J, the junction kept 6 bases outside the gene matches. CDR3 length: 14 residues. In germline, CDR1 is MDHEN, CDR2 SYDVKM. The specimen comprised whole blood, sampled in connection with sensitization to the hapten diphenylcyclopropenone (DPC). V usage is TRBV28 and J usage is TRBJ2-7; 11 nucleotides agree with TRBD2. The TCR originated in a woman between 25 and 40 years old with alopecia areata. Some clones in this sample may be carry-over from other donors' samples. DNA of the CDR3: TGTGCCAGCACCATAGCGGGAGGGGGTTACGAGCAGTACTTC. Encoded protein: CASTIAGGGYEQYF.